This record concerns one TCR beta chain sequence. The clone's antigen remains unknown. No per-base quality is available; no much larger clone lies one base away. Receptor amplification or capture employed the immunoSEQ multiplex PCR assay. T cell repertoires were profiled by deep sequencing of rearranged TCR beta loci, alongside multiparametric flow cytometry. The clones in this table, taken by TCRdb from immuneACCESS, are in-frame only. Not every clone is retained; where verified, under half of the shortfall comes from an unresolved V gene, and the cause of the rest is unknown. This sample is represented by 15,000 to 20,000 clones; 84% of them were singletons. The ten largest clonotypes hold roughly 2.8% of the sample. These data originate in a study of lymphopenia after photon versus proton radiotherapy (dated by TCRdb to between 2019 and 2020). At the level of the whole study: The study compared the immunological effects of photon versus proton radiation therapy in patients with gastrointestinal tumors who developed high-grade lymphopenia. The roughly 20 patients in the cohort had gastrointestinal tumors, were treated with either photon or proton therapy, and subsequently developed lymphopenia. The study aimed to characterize how the two radiation modalities differ in their impact on the immune system.

What the study reported, not specific to this receptor: After the lymphocyte count nadir, photon-treated repertoires showed oligoclonal expansion, especially of CD8+ Temra cells, which drove the drop in diversity. The survival association was examined only in patients who died, and the authors described better survival with proton therapy as a possibility, not as a demonstrated result. Across the cohort, an inverse correlation was found between a larger post-nadir drop in TCR diversity and overall survival time among patients who died. During treatment, patients who received proton therapy stayed relatively stable, whereas patients who received photon therapy lost naive T cells and TCR diversity and gained effector/memory populations.

The V end gives up 5 bases and the J end 2 bases, leaving 3 bases in the junction not matched to a gene. The CDR3 covers 14 residues, taking in both the cysteine and the phenylalanine. Just the 42-base CDR3 DNA is kept, in frame starting at base 1. CDR1 and CDR2, per the germline V gene, are SQVTM and ANQGSEA. The receptor was isolated from a woman between 45 and 60 years old with pancreatic cancer. The chain uses TRBV29-1 and TRBJ1-4; TRBD1 matches 9 bases in the middle. The sequencing used peripheral blood, collected from a patient treated with photon-based radiotherapy. The DNA is as follows: TGCAGCGTTCGGGACAGGGCGACTAATGAAAAACTGTTTTTT. The resulting protein is CSVRDRATNEKLFF.